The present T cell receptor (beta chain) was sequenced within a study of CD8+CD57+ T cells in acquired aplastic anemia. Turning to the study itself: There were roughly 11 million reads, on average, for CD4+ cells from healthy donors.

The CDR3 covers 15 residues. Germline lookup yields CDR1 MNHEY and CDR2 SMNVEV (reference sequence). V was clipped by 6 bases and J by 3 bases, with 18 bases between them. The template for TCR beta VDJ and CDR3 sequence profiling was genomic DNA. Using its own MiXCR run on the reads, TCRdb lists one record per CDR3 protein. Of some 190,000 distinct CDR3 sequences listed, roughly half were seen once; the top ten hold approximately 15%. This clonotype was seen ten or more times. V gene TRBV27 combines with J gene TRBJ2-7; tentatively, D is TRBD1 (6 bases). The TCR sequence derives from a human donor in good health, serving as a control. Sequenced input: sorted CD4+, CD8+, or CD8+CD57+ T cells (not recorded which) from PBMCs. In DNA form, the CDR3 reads TGTGCCAGCAGCCTAACAGGGCAAGGGGACTACGAGCAGTACTTC. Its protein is CASSLTGQGDYEQYF.